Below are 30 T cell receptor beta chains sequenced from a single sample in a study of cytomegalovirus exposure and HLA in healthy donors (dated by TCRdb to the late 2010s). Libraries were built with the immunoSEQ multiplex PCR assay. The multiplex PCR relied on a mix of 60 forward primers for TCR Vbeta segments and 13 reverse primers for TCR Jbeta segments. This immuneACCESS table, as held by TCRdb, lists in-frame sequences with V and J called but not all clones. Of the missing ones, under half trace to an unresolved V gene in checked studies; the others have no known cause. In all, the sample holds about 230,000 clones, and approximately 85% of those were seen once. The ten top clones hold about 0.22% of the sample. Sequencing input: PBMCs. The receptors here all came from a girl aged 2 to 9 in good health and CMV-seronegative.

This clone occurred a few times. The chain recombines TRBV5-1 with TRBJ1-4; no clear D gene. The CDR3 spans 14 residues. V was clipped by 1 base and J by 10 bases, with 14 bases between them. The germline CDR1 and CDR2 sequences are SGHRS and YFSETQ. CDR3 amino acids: CASSLSSSLGKLFF. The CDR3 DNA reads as TGCGCCAGCAGCTTGTCTTCCTCGCTCGGAAAACTGTTTTTT.

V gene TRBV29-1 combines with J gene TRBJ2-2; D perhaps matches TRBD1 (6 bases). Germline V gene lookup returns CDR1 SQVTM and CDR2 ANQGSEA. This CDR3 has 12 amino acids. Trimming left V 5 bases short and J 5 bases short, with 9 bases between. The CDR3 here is CSVWTETGELFF. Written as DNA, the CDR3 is TGCAGCGTTTGGACAGAAACCGGGGAGCTGTTTTTT.

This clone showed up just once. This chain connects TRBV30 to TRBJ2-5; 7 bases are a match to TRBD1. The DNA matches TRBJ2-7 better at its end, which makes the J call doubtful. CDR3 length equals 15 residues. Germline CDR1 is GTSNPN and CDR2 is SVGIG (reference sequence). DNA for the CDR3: TGTGCCTGGAGGCCCCAGACAGGGCTTCGCTACGAGCAGTACTTC. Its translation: CAWRPQTGLRYEQYF.

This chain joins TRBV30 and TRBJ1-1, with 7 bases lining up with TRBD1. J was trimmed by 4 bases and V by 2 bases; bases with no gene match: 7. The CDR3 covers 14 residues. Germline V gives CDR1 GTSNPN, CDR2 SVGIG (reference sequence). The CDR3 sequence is CAWSLTGVSTEAFF. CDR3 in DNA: TGTGCCTGGAGTCTTACAGGGGTTAGCACTGAAGCTTTCTTT.

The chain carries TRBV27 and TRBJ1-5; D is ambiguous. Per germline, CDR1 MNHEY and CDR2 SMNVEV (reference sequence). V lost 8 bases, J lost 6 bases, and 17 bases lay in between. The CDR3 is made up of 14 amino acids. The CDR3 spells CASGFGSVVQPQHF. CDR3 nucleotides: TGTGCCAGCGGGTTCGGGTCAGTTGTTCAGCCCCAGCATTTT.

The DNA of the CDR3 is TGTGCCAGCAGCGTCTCCGGGATTAGCTCCTACAATGAGCAGTTCTTC. Residues: CASSVSGISSYNEQFF. The rearrangement uses TRBV9 and TRBJ2-1; TRBD2 might be the D (5 bases). The germline V gene has CDR1 SGDLS and CDR2 YYNGEE. This CDR3 has 16 amino acids. Trimming took 2 bases from V and 0 from J, leaving 12 bases between them.

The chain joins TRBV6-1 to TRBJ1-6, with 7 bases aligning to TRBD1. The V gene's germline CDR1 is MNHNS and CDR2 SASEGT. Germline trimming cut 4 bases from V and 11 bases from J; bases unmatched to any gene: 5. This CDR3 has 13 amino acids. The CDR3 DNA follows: TGTGCCAGCAGTGGCAGGGGGAAGACACCCCTCCACTTT. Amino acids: CASSGRGKTPLHF.

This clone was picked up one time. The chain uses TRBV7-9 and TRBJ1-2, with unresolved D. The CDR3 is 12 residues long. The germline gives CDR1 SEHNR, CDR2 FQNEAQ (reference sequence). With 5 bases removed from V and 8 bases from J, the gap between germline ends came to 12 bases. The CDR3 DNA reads TGTGCCAGCAGCCACGTTGCTAGAGGCTACACCTTC. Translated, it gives CASSHVARGYTF.

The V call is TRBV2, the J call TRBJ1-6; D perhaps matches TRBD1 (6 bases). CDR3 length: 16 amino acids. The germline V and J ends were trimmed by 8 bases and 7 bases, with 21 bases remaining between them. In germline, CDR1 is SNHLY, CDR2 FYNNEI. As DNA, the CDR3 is TGTGCCAGCCACACCCCCCAGGACAGAAACAATTCACCCCTCCACTTT. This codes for CASHTPQDRNNSPLHF.

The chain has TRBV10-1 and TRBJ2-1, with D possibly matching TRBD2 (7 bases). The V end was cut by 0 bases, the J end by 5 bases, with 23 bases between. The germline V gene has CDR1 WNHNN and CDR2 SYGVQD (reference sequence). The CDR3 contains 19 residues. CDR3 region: CASSESSGGAGWGNNEQFF. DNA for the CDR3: TGCGCCAGCAGTGAGTCAAGTGGGGGGGCAGGCTGGGGTAACAATGAGCAGTTCTTC.

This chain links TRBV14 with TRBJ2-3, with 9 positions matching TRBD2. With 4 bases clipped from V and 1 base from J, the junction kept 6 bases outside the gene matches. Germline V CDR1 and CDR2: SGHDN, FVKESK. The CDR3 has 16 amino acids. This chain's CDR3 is CASSPLRGGRTDTQYF. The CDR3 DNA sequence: TGTGCCAGCAGCCCCTTGCGGGGGGGCCGCACAGATACGCAGTATTTT.

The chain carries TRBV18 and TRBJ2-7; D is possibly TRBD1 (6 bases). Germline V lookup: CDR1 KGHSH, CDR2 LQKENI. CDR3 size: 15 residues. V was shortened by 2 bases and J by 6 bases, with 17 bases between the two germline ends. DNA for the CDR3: TGTGCCAGCTCACCAGGACAGCCACCTTTCGGCGAGCAGTACTTC. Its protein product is CASSPGQPPFGEQYF.

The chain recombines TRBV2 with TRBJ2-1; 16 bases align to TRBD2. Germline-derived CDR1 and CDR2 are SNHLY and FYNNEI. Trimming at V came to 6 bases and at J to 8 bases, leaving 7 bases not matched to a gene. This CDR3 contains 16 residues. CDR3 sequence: CASRAGLAGGADEQFF. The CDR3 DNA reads TGTGCCAGCAGGGCGGGACTAGCGGGGGGGGCGGATGAGCAGTTCTTC.

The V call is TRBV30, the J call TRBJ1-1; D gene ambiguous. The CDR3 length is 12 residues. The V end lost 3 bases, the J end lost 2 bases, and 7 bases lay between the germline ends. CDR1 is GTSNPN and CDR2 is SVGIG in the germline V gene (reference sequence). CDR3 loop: CAWRSPNTEAFF. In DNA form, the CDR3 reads TGTGCCTGGAGGAGCCCAAACACTGAAGCTTTCTTT. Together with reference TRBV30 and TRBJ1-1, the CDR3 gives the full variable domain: SQTIHQWPATLVQPVGSPLSLECTVEGTSNPNLYWYRQAAGRGLQLLFYSVGIGQISSEVPQNLSASRPQDRQFILSSKKLLLSDSGFYLCAWRSPNTEAFFGQGTRLTVV.

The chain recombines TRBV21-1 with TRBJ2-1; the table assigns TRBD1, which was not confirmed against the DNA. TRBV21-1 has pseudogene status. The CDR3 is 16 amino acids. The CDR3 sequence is CASSSQDRDCNNEQFF. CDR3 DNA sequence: TGTGCCAGCAGCAGTCAGGACAGGGACTGTAACAATGAGCAGTTCTTC.

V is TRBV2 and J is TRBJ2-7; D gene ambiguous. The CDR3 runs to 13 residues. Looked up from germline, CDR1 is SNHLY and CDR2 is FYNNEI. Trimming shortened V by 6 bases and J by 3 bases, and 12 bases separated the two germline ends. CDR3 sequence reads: CASSASNYYEQYF. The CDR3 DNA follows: TGTGCCAGCAGCGCATCCAACTACTACGAGCAGTACTTC.

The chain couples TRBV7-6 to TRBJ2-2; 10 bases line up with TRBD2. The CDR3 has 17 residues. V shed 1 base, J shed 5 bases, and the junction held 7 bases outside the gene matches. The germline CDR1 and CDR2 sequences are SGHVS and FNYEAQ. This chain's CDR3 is CASSLVVKTSGTGELFF. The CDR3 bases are TGTGCCAGCAGCTTAGTCGTAAAGACTAGCGGGACCGGGGAGCTGTTTTTT. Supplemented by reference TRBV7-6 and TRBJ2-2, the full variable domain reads GAGVSQSPRYKVTKRGQDVALRCDPISGHVSLYWYRQALGQGPEFLTYFNYEAQQDKSGLPNDRFSAERPEGSISTLTIQRTEQRDSAMYRCASSLVVKTSGTGELFFGEGSRLTVL.

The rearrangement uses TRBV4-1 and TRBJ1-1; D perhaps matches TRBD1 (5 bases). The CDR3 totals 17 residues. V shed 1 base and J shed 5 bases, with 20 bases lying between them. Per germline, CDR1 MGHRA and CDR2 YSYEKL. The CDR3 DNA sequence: TGCGCCAGCAGCCAAGGAGATGGGCCCGGGGGACGGACTGAAGCTTTCTTT. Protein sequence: CASSQGDGPGGRTEAFF.

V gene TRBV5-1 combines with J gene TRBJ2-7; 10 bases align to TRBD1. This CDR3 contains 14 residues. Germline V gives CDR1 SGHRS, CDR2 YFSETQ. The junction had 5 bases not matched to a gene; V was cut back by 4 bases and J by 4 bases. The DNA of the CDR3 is TGCGCCAGCAGCCGGGACAGGGGATTTTACGAGCAGTACTTC. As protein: CASSRDRGFYEQYF.

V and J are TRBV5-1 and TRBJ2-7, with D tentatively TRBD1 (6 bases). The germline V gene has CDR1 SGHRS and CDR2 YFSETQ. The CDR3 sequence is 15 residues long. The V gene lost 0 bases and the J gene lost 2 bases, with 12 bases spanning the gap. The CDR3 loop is CASSLGDIGPYEQYF. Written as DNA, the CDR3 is TGCGCCAGCAGCTTGGGGGACATTGGTCCCTACGAGCAGTACTTC.

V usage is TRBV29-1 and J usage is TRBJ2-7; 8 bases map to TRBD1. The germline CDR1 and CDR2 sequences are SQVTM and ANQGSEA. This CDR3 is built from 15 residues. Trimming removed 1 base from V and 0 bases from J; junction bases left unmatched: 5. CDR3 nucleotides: TGCAGCGTTGAAGGGACAGGGAAAGGCTCCTACGAGCAGTACTTC. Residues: CSVEGTGKGSYEQYF.

DNA of the CDR3: TGTGCCTGGAGCCTAGTCGGAGAGCAGTTCTTC. The encoded protein is CAWSLVGEQFF. The gene calls are TRBV30 and TRBJ2-1; no firm D call. V was clipped by 3 bases and J by 10 bases, with 10 bases between them. The CDR3 spans 11 residues. The germline gives CDR1 GTSNPN, CDR2 SVGIG (reference sequence).

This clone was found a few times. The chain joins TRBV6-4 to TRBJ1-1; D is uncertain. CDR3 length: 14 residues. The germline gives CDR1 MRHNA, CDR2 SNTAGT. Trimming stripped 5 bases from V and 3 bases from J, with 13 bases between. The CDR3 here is CASSLVYPDTEAFF. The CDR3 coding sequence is TGTGCCAGCAGTCTAGTCTACCCGGACACTGAAGCTTTCTTT.

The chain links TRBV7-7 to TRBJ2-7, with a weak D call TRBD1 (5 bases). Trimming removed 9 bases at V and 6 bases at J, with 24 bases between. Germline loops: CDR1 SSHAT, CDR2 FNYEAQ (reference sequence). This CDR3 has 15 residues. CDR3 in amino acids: CARMSTSGPGAEQYF. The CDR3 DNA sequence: TGTGCCAGGATGAGTACCTCGGGCCCTGGGGCCGAGCAGTACTTC.

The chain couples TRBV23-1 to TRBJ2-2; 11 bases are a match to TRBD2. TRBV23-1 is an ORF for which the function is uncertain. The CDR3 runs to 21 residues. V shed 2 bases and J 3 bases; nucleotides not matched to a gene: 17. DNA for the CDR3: TGCGCCAGCAGTCAACGAACCTCTAGCGGGGGGCGCTTACCCGACACCGGGGAGCTGTTTTTT. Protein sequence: CASSQRTSSGGRLPDTGELFF.

CDR3 residues: CASRLGTGEGKLFF. The CDR3 DNA sequence: TGCGCCAGCAGACTCGGGACAGGGGAGGGGAAACTGTTTTTT. The chain joins TRBV5-1 to TRBJ1-4; TRBD1 aligns across 10 bases. After removal of 5 bases from V and 11 bases from J, the junction contained 9 bases not matched to a gene. The CDR3 length is 14 residues. Germline CDR1 and CDR2: SGHRS and YFSETQ. Variable domain in full (rest from reference TRBV5-1 and TRBJ1-4): KAGVTQTPRYLIKTRGQQVTLSCSPISGHRSVSWYQQTPGQGLQFLFEYFSETQRNKGNFPGRFSGRQFSNSRSEMNVSTLELGDSALYLCASRLGTGEGKLFFGSGTQLSVL.

Written as DNA, the CDR3 is TGTGCCAGCAGTTACTCCCTAGCGGCCCACATAGATACGCAGTATTTT. Residues: CASSYSLAAHIDTQYF. The gene calls are TRBV6-5 and TRBJ2-3, with 7 bases lining up with TRBD2. Germline values: CDR1 MNHEY, CDR2 SVGAGI. The V gene end was trimmed by 0 bases and the J gene end by 5 bases; junction bases not matched to a gene: 8. The CDR3 is 16 residues long.

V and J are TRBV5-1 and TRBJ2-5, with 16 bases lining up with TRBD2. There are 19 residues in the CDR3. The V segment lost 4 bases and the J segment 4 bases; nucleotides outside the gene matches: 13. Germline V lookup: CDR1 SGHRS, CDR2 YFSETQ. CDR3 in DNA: TGCGCCAGCAGCCCACCGTCGGGACTAGCGGGAGGGACGCTAGAGACCCAGTACTTC. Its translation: CASSPPSGLAGGTLETQYF.

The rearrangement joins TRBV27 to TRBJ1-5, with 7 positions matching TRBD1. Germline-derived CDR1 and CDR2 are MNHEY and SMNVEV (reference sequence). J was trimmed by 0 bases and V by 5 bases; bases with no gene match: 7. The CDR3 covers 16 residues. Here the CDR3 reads CASSPRGVYSNQPQHF. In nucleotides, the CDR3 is TGTGCCAGCAGTCCCAGGGGGGTCTATAGCAATCAGCCCCAGCATTTT.

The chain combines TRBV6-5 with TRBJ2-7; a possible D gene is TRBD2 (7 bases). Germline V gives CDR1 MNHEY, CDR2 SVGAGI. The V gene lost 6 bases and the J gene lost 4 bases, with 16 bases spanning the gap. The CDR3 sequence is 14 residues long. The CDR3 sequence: CASRKGGGVYEQYF. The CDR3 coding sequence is TGTGCCAGCAGGAAGGGGGGGGGTGTGTACGAGCAGTACTTC.